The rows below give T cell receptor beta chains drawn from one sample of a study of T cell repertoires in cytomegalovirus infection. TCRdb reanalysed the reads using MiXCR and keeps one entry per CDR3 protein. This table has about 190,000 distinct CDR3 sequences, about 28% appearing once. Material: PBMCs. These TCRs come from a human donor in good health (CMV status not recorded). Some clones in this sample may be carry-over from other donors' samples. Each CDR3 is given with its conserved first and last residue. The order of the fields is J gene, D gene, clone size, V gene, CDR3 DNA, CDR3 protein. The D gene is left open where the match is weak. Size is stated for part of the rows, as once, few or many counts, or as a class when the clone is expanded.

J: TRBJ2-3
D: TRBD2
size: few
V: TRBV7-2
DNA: TGTGCCAGCAGCTTAGAACTAGCGGGGATCACAGATACGCAGTATTTT
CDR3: CASSLELAGITDTQYF

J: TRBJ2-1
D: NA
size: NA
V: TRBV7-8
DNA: TGTGCCAGCACCCCTTCGGTGACCCCCAATGAGCAGTTCTTC
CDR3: CASTPSVTPNEQFF

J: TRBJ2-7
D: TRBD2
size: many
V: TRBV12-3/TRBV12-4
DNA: TGTGCCAGCAGTTTGCCTAGCGGGGGGAGAGAGCAGTACTTC
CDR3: CASSLPSGGREQYF

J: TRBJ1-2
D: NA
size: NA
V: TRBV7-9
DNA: TGTGCCAGCACCTCCGGAGGGGTAGACTATGGCTACACCTTC
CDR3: CASTSGGVDYGYTF

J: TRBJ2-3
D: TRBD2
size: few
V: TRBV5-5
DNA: TGTGCCAGCAGCATACCGACTAGCGGGGGGGCGGATACGCAGTATTTT
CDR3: CASSIPTSGGADTQYF

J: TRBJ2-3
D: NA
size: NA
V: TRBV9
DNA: TGTGCCAGCAGCGGTGGGACAACCTCCACAGATACGCAGTATTTT
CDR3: CASSGGTTSTDTQYF

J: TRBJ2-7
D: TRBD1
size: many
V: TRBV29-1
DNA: TGCAGCGTTGGGACAGGGATTGCACACGAGCAGTACTTC
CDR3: CSVGTGIAHEQYF

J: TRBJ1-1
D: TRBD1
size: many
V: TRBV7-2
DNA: TGTGCCAGCAGCTCCGGGACAGGGGGCTTGACTGAAGCTTTCTTT
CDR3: CASSSGTGGLTEAFF

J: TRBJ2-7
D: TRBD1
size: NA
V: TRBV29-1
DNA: TGCGGCGTTGATGGGGACAGCAACTACGAGCAGTACTTC
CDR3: CGVDGDSNYEQYF

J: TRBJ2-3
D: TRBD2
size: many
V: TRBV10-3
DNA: TGTGCCATCAGTGAGTCGTCCGGGACTAATACGCAGTATTTT
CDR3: CAISESSGTNTQYF

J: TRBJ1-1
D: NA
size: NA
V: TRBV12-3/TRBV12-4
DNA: TGTGCCAGCTCCCGAGTTAGCACTGAAGCTTTCTTT
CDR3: CASSRVSTEAFF

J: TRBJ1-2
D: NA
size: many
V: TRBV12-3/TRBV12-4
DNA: TGTGCCAGCAGTTTACGGGCTGACACCCTCTATGGCTACACCTTC
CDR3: CASSLRADTLYGYTF

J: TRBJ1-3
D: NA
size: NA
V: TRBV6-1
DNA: TGTGCCAGCAGATATGCTCTGGGATCTGGAAACACCATATATTTT
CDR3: CASRYALGSGNTIYF

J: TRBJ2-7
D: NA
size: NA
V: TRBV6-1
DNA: TGTGCCAGCAGTTACCTCGGGGGGCCATACGACGAGCAGTACTTC
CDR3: CASSYLGGPYDEQYF

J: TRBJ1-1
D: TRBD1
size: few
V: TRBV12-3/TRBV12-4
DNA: TGTGCCAGCAGTTTCGACAGGGCCGCCACTGAAGCTTTCTTT
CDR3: CASSFDRAATEAFF

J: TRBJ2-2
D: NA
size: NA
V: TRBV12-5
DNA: TGTGCTAGTGGTCCTCGGTCCCACAGTTACACCGGGGAGCTGTTTTTT
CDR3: CASGPRSHSYTGELFF

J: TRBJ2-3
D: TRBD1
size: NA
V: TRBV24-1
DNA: TGTGCCACCAGTGATCCGGGACAGGGGATTGCAGATACGCAGTATTTT
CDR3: CATSDPGQGIADTQYF

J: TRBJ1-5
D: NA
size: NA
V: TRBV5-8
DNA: TGTGCCAGCAGCCCCTACGGGTCCGAACAGCCCCAGCATTTT
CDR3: CASSPYGSEQPQHF

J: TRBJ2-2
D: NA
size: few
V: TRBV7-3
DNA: TGTGCCAGCAGCTTTGTCCTTGGCGACACCGGGGAGCTGTTTTTT
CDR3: CASSFVLGDTGELFF

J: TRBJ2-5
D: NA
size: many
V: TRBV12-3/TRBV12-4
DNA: TGTGCCAGCAGTCCACGGGGGCAAGAGACCCAGTACTTC
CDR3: CASSPRGQETQYF

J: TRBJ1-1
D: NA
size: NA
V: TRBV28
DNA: TGTGCCAGCAGCCTTTGGGGGCAGGGCACTGAAGCTTTCTTT
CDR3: CASSLWGQGTEAFF

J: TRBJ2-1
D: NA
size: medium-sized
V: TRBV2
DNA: TGTGCCAGCAGTGAATTACAACCGAATGAGCAGTTCTTC
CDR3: CASSELQPNEQFF

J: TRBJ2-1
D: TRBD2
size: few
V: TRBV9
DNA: TGTGCCAGCAGCCCCCGACTAGCGGGCAATGAGCAGTTCTTC
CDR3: CASSPRLAGNEQFF

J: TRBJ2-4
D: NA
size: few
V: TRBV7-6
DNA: TGTGCCAGCAGCTTGGGAGGCCGGGACGGACAAAACATTCAGTACTTC
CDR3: CASSLGGRDGQNIQYF

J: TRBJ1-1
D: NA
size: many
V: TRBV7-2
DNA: TGTGCCAGCAGCGCCATCGCAGGGGTCTTTAATACTGAAGCTTTCTTT
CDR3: CASSAIAGVFNTEAFF

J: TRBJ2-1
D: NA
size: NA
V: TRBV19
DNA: TGTGCCAGTAGTACCCCGGGCAGGAAAGCCTACAATGAGCAGTTCTTC
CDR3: CASSTPGRKAYNEQFF